Listed below are T cell receptor beta chains from one sample, sequenced in a study of blood T cell repertoires in COVID-19. Profiled with immunoSEQ multiplex PCR; TCRdb holds only in-frame clones, not every one. Of around 140,000 clones listed, 76% were seen once; the top ten hold around 4.8%. Specimen: peripheral blood. These receptors all come from a woman aged 80 or older with active or convalescent COVID-19. Each CDR3 is given with its conserved first and last residue. D genes are given only for firm matches. The size entry is marked missing in some rows and otherwise reads once, few, many or a size class.

J: TRBJ2-1; size: few; V: TRBV12-3/TRBV12-4; D: TRBD1; DNA: TGTGCCAGCAAATTACAGGGGGCCCATGAGCAGTTCTTC; CDR3: CASKLQGAHEQFF
J: TRBJ1-1; size: -; V: TRBV6-5; D: -; DNA: TGTGCCTTTAGGGGCGGTGTGGTTAACACTGAAGCTTTCTTT; CDR3: CAFRGGVVNTEAFF
J: TRBJ1-2; size: -; V: TRBV6-5; D: TRBD1; DNA: TGTGCCAGCAGTTACGATACAGGGGGCTATGGCTACACCTTC; CDR3: CASSYDTGGYGYTF
J: TRBJ1-1; size: few; V: TRBV29-1; D: -; DNA: TGCAGCGGACAGACGGCCTCCACTGAAGCTTTCTTT; CDR3: CSGQTASTEAFF
J: TRBJ1-5; size: -; V: TRBV27; D: -; DNA: TGTGCCAGCAGTCCCTCCCGGGATCAGCCCCAGCATTTT; CDR3: CASSPSRDQPQHF
J: TRBJ1-1; size: -; V: TRBV24-1; D: TRBD1; DNA: TGTGCCACCAGTGGGACAGGGGCCACTGAAGCTTTCTTT; CDR3: CATSGTGATEAFF
J: TRBJ1-5; size: -; V: TRBV7-3; D: -; DNA: TGTGCCAGCAGCTTGGGGCTAGGTCAGCCCCAGCATTTT; CDR3: CASSLGLGQPQHF
J: TRBJ2-7; size: -; V: TRBV6-5; D: TRBD2; DNA: TGTGCCAGCAGGGCCCAGCGGGGGGAGGGCTACGAGCAGTACTTC; CDR3: CASRAQRGEGYEQYF
J: TRBJ1-5; size: -; V: TRBV30; D: TRBD1; DNA: TGTGCCTGGAGTAAGGGGGCGAGCAATCAGCCCCAGCATTTT; CDR3: CAWSKGASNQPQHF
J: TRBJ2-7; size: -; V: TRBV5-1; D: TRBD1; DNA: TGCGCCAGCAGCCGGGGACAGGGGGCGGGAGAGCAGTACTTC; CDR3: CASSRGQGAGEQYF
J: TRBJ1-2; size: few; V: TRBV11-2; D: TRBD1; DNA: TGTGCCAGCAGCTTAGATAGGACAGGCTTTAACTATGGCTACACCTTC; CDR3: CASSLDRTGFNYGYTF
J: TRBJ2-7; size: -; V: TRBV5-1; D: TRBD1; DNA: TGCGCCAGCAGCTTGGAAGGTGGACAGGCTGACGAGCAGTACTTC; CDR3: CASSLEGGQADEQYF